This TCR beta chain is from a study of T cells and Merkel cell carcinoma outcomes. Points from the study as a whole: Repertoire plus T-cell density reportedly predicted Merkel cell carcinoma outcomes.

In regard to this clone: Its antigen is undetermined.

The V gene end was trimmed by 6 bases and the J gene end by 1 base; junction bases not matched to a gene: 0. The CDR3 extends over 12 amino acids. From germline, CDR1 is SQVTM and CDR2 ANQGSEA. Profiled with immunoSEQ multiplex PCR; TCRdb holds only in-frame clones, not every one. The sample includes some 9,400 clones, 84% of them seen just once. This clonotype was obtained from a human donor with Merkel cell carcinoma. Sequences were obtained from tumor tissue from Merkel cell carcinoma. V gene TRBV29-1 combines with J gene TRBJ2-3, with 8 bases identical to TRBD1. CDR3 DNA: TGCAGCGTGACAGGGGGCACAGATACGCAGTATTTT. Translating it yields CSVTGGTDTQYF.